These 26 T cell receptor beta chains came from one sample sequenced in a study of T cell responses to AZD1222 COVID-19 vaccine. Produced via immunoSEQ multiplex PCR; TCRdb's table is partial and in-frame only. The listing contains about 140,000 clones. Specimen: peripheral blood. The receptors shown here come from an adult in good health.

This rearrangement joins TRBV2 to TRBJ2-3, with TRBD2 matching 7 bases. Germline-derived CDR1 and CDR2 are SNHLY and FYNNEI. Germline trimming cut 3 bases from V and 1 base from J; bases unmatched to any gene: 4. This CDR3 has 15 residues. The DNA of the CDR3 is TGTGCCAGCAGTGACGATCGGGGGGGCACAGATACGCAGTATTTT. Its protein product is CASSDDRGGTDTQYF.

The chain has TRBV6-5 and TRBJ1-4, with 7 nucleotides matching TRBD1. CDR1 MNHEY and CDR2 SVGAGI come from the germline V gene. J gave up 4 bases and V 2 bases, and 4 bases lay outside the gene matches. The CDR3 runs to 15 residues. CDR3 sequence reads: CASSYAGQLNEKLFF. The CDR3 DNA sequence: TGTGCCAGCAGTTACGCGGGACAGCTTAATGAAAAACTGTTTTTT.

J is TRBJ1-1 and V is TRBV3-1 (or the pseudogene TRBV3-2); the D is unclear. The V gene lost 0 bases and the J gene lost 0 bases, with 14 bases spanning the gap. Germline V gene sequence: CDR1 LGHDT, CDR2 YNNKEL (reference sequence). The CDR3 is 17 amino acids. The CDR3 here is CASSQDGGRALNTEAFF. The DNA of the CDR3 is TGTGCCAGCAGCCAAGATGGCGGCAGAGCCCTGAACACTGAAGCTTTCTTT.

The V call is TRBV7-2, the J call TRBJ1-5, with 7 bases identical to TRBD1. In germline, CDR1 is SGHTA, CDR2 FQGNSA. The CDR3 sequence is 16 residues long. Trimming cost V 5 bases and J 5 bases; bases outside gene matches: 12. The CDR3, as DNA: TGTGCCAGCAGCGCGAGGACAGGAGGGAGGCATCAGCCCCAGCATTTT. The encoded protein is CASSARTGGRHQPQHF.

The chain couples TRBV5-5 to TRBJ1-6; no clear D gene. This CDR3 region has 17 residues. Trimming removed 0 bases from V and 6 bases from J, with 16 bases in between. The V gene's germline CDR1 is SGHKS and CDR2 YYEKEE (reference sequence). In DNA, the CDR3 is TGTGCCAGCAGCTTGGCCCGCCCGACGGTTACTAATTCACCCCTCCACTTT. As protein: CASSLARPTVTNSPLHF.

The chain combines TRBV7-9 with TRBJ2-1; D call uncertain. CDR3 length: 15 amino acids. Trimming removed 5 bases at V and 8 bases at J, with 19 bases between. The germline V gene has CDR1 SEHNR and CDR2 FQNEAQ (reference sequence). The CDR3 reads CASSDKIRKGHEQFF. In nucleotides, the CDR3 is TGTGCCAGCAGCGACAAGATACGAAAGGGCCATGAGCAGTTCTTC.

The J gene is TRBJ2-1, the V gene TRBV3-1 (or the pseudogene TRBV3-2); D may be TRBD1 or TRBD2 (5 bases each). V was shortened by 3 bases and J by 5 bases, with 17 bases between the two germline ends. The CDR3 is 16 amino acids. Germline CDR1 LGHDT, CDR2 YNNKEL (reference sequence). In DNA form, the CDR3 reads TGTGCCAGCAGCCAGGCTCACCGGGACGGTCACAATGAGCAGTTCTTC. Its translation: CASSQAHRDGHNEQFF.

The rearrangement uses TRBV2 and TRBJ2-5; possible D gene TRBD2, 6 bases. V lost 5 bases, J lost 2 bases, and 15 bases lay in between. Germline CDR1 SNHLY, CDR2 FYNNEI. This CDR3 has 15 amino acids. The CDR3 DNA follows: TGTGCCAGCAGTTGGACTACCACAATACAAGAGACCCAGTACTTC. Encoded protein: CASSWTTTIQETQYF.

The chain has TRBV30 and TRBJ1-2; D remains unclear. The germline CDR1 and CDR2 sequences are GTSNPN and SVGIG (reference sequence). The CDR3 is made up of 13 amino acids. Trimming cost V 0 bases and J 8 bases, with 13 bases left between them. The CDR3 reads CAWSVLDRKGYTF. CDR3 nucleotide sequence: TGTGCCTGGAGTGTACTCGACCGTAAGGGCTACACCTTC.

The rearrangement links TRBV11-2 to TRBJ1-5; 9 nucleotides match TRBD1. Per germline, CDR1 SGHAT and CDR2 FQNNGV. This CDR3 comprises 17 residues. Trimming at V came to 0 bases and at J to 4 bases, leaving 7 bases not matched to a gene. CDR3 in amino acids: CASSLDGGQGLNQPQHF. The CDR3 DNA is TGTGCCAGCAGCTTAGATGGGGGACAGGGCCTAAATCAGCCCCAGCATTTT. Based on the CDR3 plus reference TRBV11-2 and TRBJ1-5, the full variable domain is EAGVAQSPRYKIIEKRQSVAFWCNPISGHATLYWYQQILGQGPKLLIQFQNNGVVDDSQLPKDRFSAERLKGVDSTLKIQPAKLEDSAVYLCASSLDGGQGLNQPQHFGDGTRLSIL.

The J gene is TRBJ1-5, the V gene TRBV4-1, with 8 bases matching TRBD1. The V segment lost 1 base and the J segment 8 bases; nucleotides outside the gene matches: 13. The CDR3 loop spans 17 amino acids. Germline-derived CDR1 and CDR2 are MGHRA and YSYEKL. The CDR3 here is CASSQGRTGSIWEPQHF. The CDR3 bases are TGCGCCAGCAGCCAAGGGCGGACAGGGTCTATATGGGAGCCCCAGCATTTT.

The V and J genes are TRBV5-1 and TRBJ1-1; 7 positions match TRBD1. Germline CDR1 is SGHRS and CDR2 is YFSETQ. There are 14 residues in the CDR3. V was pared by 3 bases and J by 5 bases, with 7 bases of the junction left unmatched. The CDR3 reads CASSSTGSDTEAFF. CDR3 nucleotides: TGCGCCAGCAGCTCGACAGGGTCTGATACTGAAGCTTTCTTT. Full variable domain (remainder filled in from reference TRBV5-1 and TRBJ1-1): KAGVTQTPRYLIKTRGQQVTLSCSPISGHRSVSWYQQTPGQGLQFLFEYFSETQRNKGNFPGRFSGRQFSNSRSEMNVSTLELGDSALYLCASSSTGSDTEAFFGQGTRLTVV.

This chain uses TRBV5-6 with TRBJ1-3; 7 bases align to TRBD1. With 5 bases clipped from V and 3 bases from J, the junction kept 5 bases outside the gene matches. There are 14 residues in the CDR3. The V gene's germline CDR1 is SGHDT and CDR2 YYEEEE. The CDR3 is CASRNRDSGNTIYF. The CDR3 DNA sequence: TGTGCCAGCAGGAACCGGGACAGTGGAAACACCATATATTTT.

DNA of the CDR3: TGTGCCAGTAGTATCTCAGGGTCAGGTCAGCCCCAGCATTTT. Translation: CASSISGSGQPQHF. The rearrangement joins TRBV19 to TRBJ1-5; a weak D match, TRBD1 (5 bases). The CDR3 has 14 residues. The germline V gene encodes CDR1 LNHDA and CDR2 SQIVND (reference sequence). The V end lost 3 bases, the J end lost 6 bases, and 12 bases lay between the germline ends.

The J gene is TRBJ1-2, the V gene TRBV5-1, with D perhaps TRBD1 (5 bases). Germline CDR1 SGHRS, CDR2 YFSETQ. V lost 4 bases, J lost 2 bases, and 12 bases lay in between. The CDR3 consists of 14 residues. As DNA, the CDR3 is TGCGCCAGCAGCCCCGCCAGGGCCAACTATGGCTACACCTTC. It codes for CASSPARANYGYTF.

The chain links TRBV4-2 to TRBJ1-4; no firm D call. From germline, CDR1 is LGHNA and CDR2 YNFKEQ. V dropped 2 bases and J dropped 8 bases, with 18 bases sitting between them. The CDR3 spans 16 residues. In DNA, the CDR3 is TGTGCCAGCAGCCAACAATTCCTCGGGATTGGCGAAAAACTGTTTTTT. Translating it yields CASSQQFLGIGEKLFF.

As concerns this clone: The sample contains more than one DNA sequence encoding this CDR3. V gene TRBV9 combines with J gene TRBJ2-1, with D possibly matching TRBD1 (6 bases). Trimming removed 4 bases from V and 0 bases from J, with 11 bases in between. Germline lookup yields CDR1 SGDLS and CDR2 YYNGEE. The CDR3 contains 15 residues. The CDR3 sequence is CASSTGTGSYNEQFF. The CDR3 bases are TGTGCCAGCAGCACAGGGACGGGCTCCTACAATGAGCAGTTCTTC.

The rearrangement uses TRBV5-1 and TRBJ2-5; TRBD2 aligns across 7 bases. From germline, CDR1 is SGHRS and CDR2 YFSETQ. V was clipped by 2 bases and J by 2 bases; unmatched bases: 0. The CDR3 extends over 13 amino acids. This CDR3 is CASSFGGQETQYF. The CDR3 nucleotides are TGCGCCAGCAGCTTCGGGGGGCAAGAGACCCAGTACTTC. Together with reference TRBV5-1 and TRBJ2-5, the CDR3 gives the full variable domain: KAGVTQTPRYLIKTRGQQVTLSCSPISGHRSVSWYQQTPGQGLQFLFEYFSETQRNKGNFPGRFSGRQFSNSRSEMNVSTLELGDSALYLCASSFGGQETQYFGPGTRLLVL.

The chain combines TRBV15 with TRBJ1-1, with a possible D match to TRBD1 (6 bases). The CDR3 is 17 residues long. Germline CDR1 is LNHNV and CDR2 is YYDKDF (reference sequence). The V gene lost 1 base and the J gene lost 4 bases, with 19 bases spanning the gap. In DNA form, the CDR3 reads TGTGCCACCAGCAGAGGGGCGCGGTTCGGGGGCGGCACTGAAGCTTTCTTT. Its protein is CATSRGARFGGGTEAFF.

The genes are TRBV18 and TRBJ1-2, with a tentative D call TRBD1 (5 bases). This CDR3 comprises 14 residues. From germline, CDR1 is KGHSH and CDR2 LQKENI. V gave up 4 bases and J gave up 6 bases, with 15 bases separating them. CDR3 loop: CASSLQSGRDGYTF. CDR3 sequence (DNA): TGTGCCAGCTCACTGCAGTCGGGCAGGGATGGCTACACCTTC. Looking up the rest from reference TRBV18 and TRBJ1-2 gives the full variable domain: NAGVMQNPRHLVRRRGQEARLRCSPMKGHSHVYWYRQLPEEGLKFMVYLQKENIIDESGMPKERFSAEFPKEGPSILRIQQVVRGDSAAYFCASSLQSGRDGYTFGSGTRLTVV.

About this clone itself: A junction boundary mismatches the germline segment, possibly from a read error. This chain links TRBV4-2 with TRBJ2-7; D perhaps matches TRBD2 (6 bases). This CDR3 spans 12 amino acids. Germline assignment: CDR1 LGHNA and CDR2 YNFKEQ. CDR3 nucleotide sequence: TGTGCCAGCAGCCAAGACCGGGACTCGCTAAACTTC. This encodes CASSQDRDSLNF.

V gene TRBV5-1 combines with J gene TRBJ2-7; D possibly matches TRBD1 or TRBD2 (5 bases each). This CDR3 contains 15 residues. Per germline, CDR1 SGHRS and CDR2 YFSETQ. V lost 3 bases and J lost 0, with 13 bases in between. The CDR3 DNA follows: TGCGCCAGCAGCTCCGGGACCGCTAGCTCCTACGAGCAGTACTTC. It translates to CASSSGTASSYEQYF.

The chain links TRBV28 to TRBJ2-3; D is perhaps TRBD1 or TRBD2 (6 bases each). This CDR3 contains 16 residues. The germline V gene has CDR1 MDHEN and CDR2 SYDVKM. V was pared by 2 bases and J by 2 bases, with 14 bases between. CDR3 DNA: TGTGCCAGCAGTTTAAACAGGGAGGTAAACACAGATACGCAGTATTTT. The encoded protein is CASSLNREVNTDTQYF.

DNA of the CDR3: TGTGCCAGTAGTAACCGAGTCGCAGCTAGCAATCAGCCCCAGCATTTT. Translation gives CASSNRVAASNQPQHF. V gene TRBV19 combines with J gene TRBJ1-5; no clear D. The germline CDR1 and CDR2 sequences are LNHDA and SQIVND (reference sequence). V lost 4 bases to trimming and J lost 0 bases, with 13 bases between them. This CDR3 has 16 amino acids.

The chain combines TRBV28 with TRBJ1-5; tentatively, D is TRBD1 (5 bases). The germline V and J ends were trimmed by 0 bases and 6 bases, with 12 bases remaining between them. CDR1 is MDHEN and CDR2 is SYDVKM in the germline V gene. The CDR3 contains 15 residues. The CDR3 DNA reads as TGTGCCAGCAGTTTATGGGCAGGGTCTAGTCAGCCCCAGCATTTT. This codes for CASSLWAGSSQPQHF.

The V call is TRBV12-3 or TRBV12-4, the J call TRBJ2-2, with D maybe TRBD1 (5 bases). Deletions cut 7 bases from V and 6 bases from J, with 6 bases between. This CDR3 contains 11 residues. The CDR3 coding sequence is TGTGCCAGCACAGGGTCCGGGGAGCTGTTTTTT. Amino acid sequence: CASTGSGELFF.